This T cell receptor (beta chain) was obtained from a study of blood T cell repertoires in COVID-19. Per the original methods: For nucleated cells, counts were estimated from reference gene primer amplification. Clones were read by immunoSEQ multiplex PCR, and TCRdb kept only the in-frame ones, dropping some. The DNA was the basis for D and trimming; V, J and clone size are from that table. The table includes under 150,000 clones, about four fifths detected once. V shed 6 bases and J 2 bases; nucleotides not matched to a gene: 10. Germline-derived CDR1 and CDR2 are SQVTM and ANQGSEA. The CDR3 runs to 15 residues.

The sequence derives from a woman of 80 years or more with acute or convalescent COVID-19. J is TRBJ1-5 and V is TRBV29-1; TRBD1 aligns across 7 bases. The sequenced sample consisted of peripheral blood. This chain's CDR3 is CSVSKTGDGNQPQHF. The CDR3 region has the DNA TGCAGCGTAAGTAAAACAGGGGACGGCAATCAGCCCCAGCATTTT.